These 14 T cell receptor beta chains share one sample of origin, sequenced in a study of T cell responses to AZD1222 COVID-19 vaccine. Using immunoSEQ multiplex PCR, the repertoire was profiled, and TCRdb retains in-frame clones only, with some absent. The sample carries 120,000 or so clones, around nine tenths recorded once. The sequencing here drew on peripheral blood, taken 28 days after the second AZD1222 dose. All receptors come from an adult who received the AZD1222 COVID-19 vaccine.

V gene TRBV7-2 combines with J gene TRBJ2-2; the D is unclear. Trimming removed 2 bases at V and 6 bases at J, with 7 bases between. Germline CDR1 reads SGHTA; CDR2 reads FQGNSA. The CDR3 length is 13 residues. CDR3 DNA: TGTGCCAGCAGCTTAACTTGGGCCGGGGAGCTGTTTTTT. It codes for CASSLTWAGELFF.

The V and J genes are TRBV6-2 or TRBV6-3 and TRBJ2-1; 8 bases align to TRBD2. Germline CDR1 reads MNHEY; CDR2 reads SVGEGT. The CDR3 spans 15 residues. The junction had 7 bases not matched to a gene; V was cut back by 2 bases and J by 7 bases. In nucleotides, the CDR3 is TGTGCCAGCAGTTACGCCCGGGGGGGCCTGAATGAGCAGTTCTTC. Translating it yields CASSYARGGLNEQFF.

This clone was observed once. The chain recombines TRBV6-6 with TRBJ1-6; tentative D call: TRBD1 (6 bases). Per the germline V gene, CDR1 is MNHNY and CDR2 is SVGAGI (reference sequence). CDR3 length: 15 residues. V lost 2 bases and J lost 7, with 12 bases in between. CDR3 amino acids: CASSYRQAGNSPLHF. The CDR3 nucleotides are TGTGCCAGCAGTTACCGACAGGCTGGGAATTCACCCCTCCACTTT.

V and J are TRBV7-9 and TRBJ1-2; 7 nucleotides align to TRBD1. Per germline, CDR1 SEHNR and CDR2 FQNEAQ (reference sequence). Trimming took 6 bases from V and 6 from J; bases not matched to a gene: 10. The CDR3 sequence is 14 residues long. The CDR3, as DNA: TGTGCCAGCAGGAGGAGAGGGGGCCGGGATGGCTACACCTTC. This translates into CASRRRGGRDGYTF.

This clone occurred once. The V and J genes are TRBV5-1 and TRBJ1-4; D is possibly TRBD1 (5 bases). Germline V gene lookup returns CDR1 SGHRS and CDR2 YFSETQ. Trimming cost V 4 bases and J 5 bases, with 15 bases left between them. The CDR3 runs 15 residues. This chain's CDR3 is CASSEAGWGNEKLFF. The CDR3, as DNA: TGCGCCAGCAGCGAGGCAGGGTGGGGCAATGAAAAACTGTTTTTT.

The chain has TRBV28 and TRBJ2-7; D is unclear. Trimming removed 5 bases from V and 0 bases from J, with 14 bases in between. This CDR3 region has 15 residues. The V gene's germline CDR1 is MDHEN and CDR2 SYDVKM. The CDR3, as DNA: TGTGCCAGCAGTCCATTAGACGGCTACTCCTACGAGCAGTACTTC. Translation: CASSPLDGYSYEQYF.

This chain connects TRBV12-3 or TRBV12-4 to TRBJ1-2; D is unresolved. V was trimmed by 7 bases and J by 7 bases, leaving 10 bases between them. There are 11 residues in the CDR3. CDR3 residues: CASTRAGGYTF. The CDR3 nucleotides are TGTGCCAGCACCCGGGCCGGTGGCTACACCTTC.

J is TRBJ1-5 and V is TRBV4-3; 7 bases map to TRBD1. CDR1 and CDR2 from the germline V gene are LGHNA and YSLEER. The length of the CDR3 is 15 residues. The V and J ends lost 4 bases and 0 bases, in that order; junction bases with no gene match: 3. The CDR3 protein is CASSPGQDSNQPQHF. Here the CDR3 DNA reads TGCGCCAGCAGCCCTGGACAGGATAGCAATCAGCCCCAGCATTTT.

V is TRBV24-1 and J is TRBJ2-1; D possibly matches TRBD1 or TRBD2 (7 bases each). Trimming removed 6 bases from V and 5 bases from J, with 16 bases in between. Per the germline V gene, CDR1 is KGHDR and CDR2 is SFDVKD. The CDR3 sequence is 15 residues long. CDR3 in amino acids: CATSPTGRGHNEQFF. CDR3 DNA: TGTGCCACCAGTCCTACAGGGAGGGGGCACAATGAGCAGTTCTTC.

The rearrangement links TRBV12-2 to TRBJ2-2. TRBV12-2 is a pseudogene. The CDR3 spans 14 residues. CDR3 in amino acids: CASRLAGNTGELFF. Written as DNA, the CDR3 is TGTGCAAGTCGCTTAGCCGGAAACACCGGGGAGCTGTTTTTT.

CDR3 nucleotides: TGTGCCAGCAGTACAAGGAACTATGGCTACACCTTC. Its translation is CASSTRNYGYTF. The V and J genes are TRBV6-5 and TRBJ1-2; D gene uncertain. The length of the CDR3 is 12 residues. V lost 5 bases and J lost 2, with 6 bases in between. Germline V gene lookup returns CDR1 MNHEY and CDR2 SVGAGI.

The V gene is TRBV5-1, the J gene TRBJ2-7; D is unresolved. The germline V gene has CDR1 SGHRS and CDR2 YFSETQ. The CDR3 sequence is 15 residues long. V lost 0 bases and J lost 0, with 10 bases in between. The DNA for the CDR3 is TGCGCCAGCAGCTTGGTGTCTGGCAGCTCCTACGAGCAGTACTTC. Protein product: CASSLVSGSSYEQYF.

The CDR3 reads CAGREGGGTGELFF. The CDR3 DNA reads as TGTGCCGGACGGGAAGGCGGGGGGACCGGGGAGCTGTTTTTT. The chain joins TRBV6-6 to TRBJ2-2; 8 bases match TRBD2. CDR1 is MNHNY and CDR2 is SVGAGI in the germline V gene (reference sequence). V shed 11 bases and J 5 bases; nucleotides not matched to a gene: 10. There are 14 residues in the CDR3.

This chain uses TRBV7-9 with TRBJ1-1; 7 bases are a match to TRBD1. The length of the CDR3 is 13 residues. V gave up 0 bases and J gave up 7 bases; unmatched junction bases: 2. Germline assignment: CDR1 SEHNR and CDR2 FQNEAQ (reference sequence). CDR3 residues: CASSLAGTVEAFF. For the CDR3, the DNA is TGTGCCAGCAGCTTAGCGGGGACAGTTGAAGCTTTCTTT.